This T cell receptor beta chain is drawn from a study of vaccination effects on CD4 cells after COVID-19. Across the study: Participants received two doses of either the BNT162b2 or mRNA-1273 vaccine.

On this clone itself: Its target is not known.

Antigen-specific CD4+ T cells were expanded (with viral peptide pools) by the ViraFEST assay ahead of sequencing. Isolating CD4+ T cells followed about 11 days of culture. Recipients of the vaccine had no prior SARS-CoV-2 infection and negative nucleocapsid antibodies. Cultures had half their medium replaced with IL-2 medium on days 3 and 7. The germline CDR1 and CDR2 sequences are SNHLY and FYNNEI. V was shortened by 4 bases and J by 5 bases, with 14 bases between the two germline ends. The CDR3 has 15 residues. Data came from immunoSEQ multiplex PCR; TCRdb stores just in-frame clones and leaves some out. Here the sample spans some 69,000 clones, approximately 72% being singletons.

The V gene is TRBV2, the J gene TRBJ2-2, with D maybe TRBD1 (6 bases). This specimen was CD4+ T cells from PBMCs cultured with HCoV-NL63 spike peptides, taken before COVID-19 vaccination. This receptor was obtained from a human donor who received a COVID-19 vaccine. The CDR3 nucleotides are TGTGCCAGCAGTGCCGTCTCAGGGGTGACCGGGGAGCTGTTTTTT. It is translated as CASSAVSGVTGELFF.